This T cell receptor (beta chain) is drawn from a study of spatial heterogeneity in lung cancer. On the study more broadly: In tumor regions, TCR transcript counts tracked strongly with a T cell module score from matched bulk RNA-seq.

This clonotype appeared a few times. The antigen is unknown. Time point here: sample taken at primary tumor resection. Researchers sequenced whole RNA taken from tumor, nontumor lung or frozen PBMC without sorting. The CDR3 runs to 16 residues. Germline lookup yields CDR1 SNHLY and CDR2 FYNNEI. Deletions cut 2 bases from V and 1 base from J, with 12 bases between. Every molecule of TCR cDNA had its own unique molecular identifier. TCRdb re-derived calls from the 5' RACE reads in MiXCR, one entry per CDR3 protein. Of 21,000 or so distinct CDR3 sequences listed, around 6.6% were seen once; the top ten hold 9% to 12%. Study conclusions and caveats: Mutation counts in tumors were tracked by counts of expanded intratumoral alpha and beta TCRs.

This receptor was identified in a male donor with early-stage non-small cell lung cancer. Sequences were derived from lung tumor tissue, sampled at surgery. The chain is built from TRBV2 and TRBJ1-5; D possibly corresponds to TRBD1 (6 bases). DNA of the CDR3: TGTGCCAGCAGTGAAAAGGGAAGGGGGAGCAATCAGCCCCAGCATTTT. Residues: CASSEKGRGSNQPQHF.